The 4 T cell receptor beta chains reported below all come from one sample, sequenced in a study of blood T cell repertoires in COVID-19. Sequencing used immunoSEQ multiplex PCR; TCRdb keeps in-frame clones, though not all of them. Altogether some 200,000 clones are present, almost 85% being singletons, with the ten largest covering 6.9%. Material: peripheral blood. These TCRs come from a human donor with acute or convalescent COVID-19. The donor label of this sample is uncertain.

CDR3 region: CASSRTPLATSTDTQYF. In nucleotides, the CDR3 is TGTGCCAGTAGCCGCACCCCTCTAGCGACTAGCACAGATACGCAGTATTTT. V and J are TRBV19 and TRBJ2-3; D possibly corresponds to TRBD2 (6 bases). The CDR3 contains 17 residues. Germline V gene lookup returns CDR1 LNHDA and CDR2 SQIVND (reference sequence). V was clipped by 6 bases and J by 0 bases, with 19 bases between them.

This clone was observed once. The genes are TRBV11-2 and TRBJ2-7, with TRBD2 matching 15 bases. Germline assignment: CDR1 SGHAT and CDR2 FQNNGV. The CDR3 totals 18 residues. Trimming removed 2 bases from V and 6 bases from J; junction bases left unmatched: 11. Here the CDR3 DNA reads TGTGCCAGCAGCTTAAGGACAGGGACTAGCGGGAGGTTCGTCGAGCAGTACTTC. Residues: CASSLRTGTSGRFVEQYF.

V and J are TRBV11-2 and TRBJ1-2; TRBD1 matches at 8 bases. Germline values: CDR1 SGHAT, CDR2 FQNNGV. V shed 4 bases, J shed 4 bases, and the junction held 8 bases outside the gene matches. This CDR3 has 15 residues. In DNA form, the CDR3 reads TGTGCCAGCAGCTCCGGACAGGGTACGGGCTATGGCTACACCTTC. Translation: CASSSGQGTGYGYTF.

The chain combines TRBV4-1 with TRBJ1-1; a possible D gene is TRBD1 (5 bases). CDR3 length: 16 residues. Trimming stripped 1 base from V and 0 bases from J, with 12 bases between. In germline, CDR1 is MGHRA, CDR2 YSYEKL. The CDR3: CASSQATDSLNTEAFF. CDR3 DNA sequence: TGCGCCAGCAGCCAAGCCACCGACAGCTTGAACACTGAAGCTTTCTTT.